The rows below give T cell receptor beta chains drawn from one sample of a study of response to subunit inactivated influenza vaccine. Via MiXCR, TCRdb re-called the RT-PCR reads, giving one row per CDR3 protein. The sample comprises about 700,000 distinct CDR3 sequences, over 11% of which are singletons, and 6.5% to 8.5% rests with the top ten. Sequenced here: PBMCs from blood, sampled less than 15 days before vaccination. The receptor set was obtained from a man over 45 who received an inactivated influenza vaccine. Both conserved end residues are part of each CDR3. A D gene is named only where the DNA matches it firmly. Rows give clone size only sometimes, using once, few, many, or a class for an expanded clone.

cdr3_aa cdr3_nt j_call d_call clone_size v_call
CATSDLGTGTTDEQFF TGTGCCACCAGTGATTTAGGGACAGGGACGACCGATGAGCAGTTCTTC TRBJ2-1 TRBD1 many TRBV24-1
CASSPWDGNYGYTF TGTGCCAGCAGTCCATGGGACGGTAACTATGGCTACACCTTC TRBJ1-2 - - TRBV12-3/TRBV12-4
CASSLDRTGQTQYF TGTGCCAGCAGCTTAGATCGGACAGGACAGACCCAGTACTTC TRBJ2-5 TRBD1 - TRBV11-2
CSATVRVNYGYTF TGCAGTGCTACAGTCCGGGTGAACTATGGCTACACCTTC TRBJ1-2 - few TRBV20-1
CASSPKGTPNTGELFF TGCGCCAGCAGCCCAAAAGGGACGCCTAACACCGGGGAGCTGTTTTTT TRBJ2-2 - - TRBV4-1
CASSLAGRGGGETQYF TGTGCCAGCAGCTTAGCGGGTCGGGGGGGCGGAGAGACCCAGTACTTC TRBJ2-5 TRBD2 - TRBV7-9
CASSFLWRGADNEQFF TGTGCCAGCAGTTTCCTTTGGCGGGGGGCCGACAATGAGCAGTTCTTC TRBJ2-1 TRBD2 few TRBV12-3/TRBV12-4
CASMEQYSNQPQHF TGTGCCAGCATGGAGCAGTATAGCAATCAGCCCCAGCATTTT TRBJ1-5 - - TRBV27
CASSLTSGGYSGANVLTF TGTGCCAGCAGCTTGACTAGCGGGGGGTACTCTGGGGCCAACGTCCTGACTTTC TRBJ2-6 TRBD2 - TRBV6-5
CASSLLRQNTEAFF TGTGCCAGCAGCTTATTAAGACAGAACACTGAAGCTTTCTTT TRBJ1-1 - - TRBV7-2
CASSFGLGETQYF TGTGCCAGCAGCTTCGGACTTGGGGAGACCCAGTACTTC TRBJ2-5 - - TRBV7-2
CPSSFGTGYSGELFF TGTCCCAGCAGCTTCGGGACAGGGTATTCCGGGGAGCTGTTTTTT TRBJ2-2 TRBD1 - TRBV7-9
CASNAIGQPQHF TGCGCCAGCAACGCAATCGGTCAGCCCCAGCATTTT TRBJ1-5 - few TRBV10-2
CATSRGTSGTYDEQFF TGTGCCACCAGCAGAGGGACTAGCGGAACCTACGATGAGCAGTTCTTC TRBJ2-1 TRBD2 - TRBV15
CASSPRTGTDGYTF TGTGCCAGCAGTCCCAGGACAGGGACGGATGGCTACACCTTC TRBJ1-2 TRBD1 few TRBV12-3/TRBV12-4
CASSSPKGGILFF TGTGCCAGCAGTTCCCCCAAAGGGGGAATACTGTTTTTT TRBJ1-4 - - TRBV6-5
CASSQEAYRSYEQYF TGCGCCAGCAGCCAAGAGGCTTATAGGAGCTACGAGCAGTACTTC TRBJ2-7 - few TRBV4-3
CASSLAGGGGETQYF TGTGCCAGCAGTTTGGCGGGTGGAGGGGGGGAGACCCAGTACTTC TRBJ2-5 - few TRBV12-3/TRBV12-4
CASSWAGKGNPEAFF TGCGCCAGCAGCTGGGCCGGGAAGGGTAACCCTGAAGCTTTCTTT TRBJ1-1 - few TRBV5-1
CASQGQRYYGYTF TGTGCCAGTCAGGGACAGCGATACTATGGCTACACCTTC TRBJ1-2 TRBD1 few TRBV6-6
CASSWGTIYSPLHF TGTGCCAGCAGTTGGGGTACGATATATTCACCCCTCCACTTT TRBJ1-6 - - TRBV14
CSARGRGNTYEQYF TGCAGTGCCAGGGGTCGGGGCAATACCTACGAGCAGTACTTC TRBJ2-7 - - TRBV20-1
CASGRDVDNEQFF TGTGCCAGCGGCCGGGACGTAGACAATGAGCAGTTCTTC TRBJ2-1 - - TRBV5-4
CASSLALAGLSSYEQYF TGCGCCAGCAGCTTGGCCCTAGCGGGCCTGAGCTCCTACGAGCAGTACTTC TRBJ2-7 TRBD2 - TRBV5-1
CASSQDAGQPGYNEQFF TGTGCCAGCAGCCAAGATGCGGGACAGCCGGGGTACAATGAGCAGTTCTTC TRBJ2-1 - - TRBV4-2
CSARDGSRDTQYF TGCAGTGCTAGAGATGGGTCCAGGGATACGCAGTATTTT TRBJ2-3 - - TRBV20-1
CASSWMGLAGGTDTQYF TGCGCCAGCAGCTGGATGGGACTAGCGGGAGGAACAGATACGCAGTATTTT TRBJ2-3 TRBD2 few TRBV5-1
CASKRTASNQPQHF TGTGCCAGCAAGAGGACGGCTAGCAATCAGCCCCAGCATTTT TRBJ1-5 - many TRBV12-3/TRBV12-4
CASSRSGRAYEQYF TGTGCCAGCAGCCGTAGCGGGAGGGCCTACGAGCAGTACTTC TRBJ2-7 TRBD2 few TRBV6-1
CASSTGVDTEAFF TGTGCCAGCAGCACCGGGGTTGACACTGAAGCTTTCTTT TRBJ1-1 - - TRBV21-1
CATSRDPATNEKLFF TGTGCCACCAGCAGAGATCCCGCAACTAATGAAAAACTGTTTTTT TRBJ1-4 - - TRBV15
CASSLKGGPTGTDTQYF TGCGCCAGCAGCTTGAAAGGGGGCCCTACTGGCACAGATACGCAGTATTTT TRBJ2-3 TRBD1 - TRBV5-1
CASSFYGNEQFF TGTGCCAGCAGCTTCTACGGGAATGAGCAGTTCTTC TRBJ2-1 - - TRBV11-2
CASSYSSRPSAGITGELFF TGTGCCAGCAGTTACTCGAGTCGTCCAAGCGCGGGGATAACCGGGGAGCTGTTTTTT TRBJ2-2 - - TRBV6-2/TRBV6-3
CASISLWGRSVGYTF TGTGCCAGCATTAGTCTTTGGGGGCGAAGCGTTGGCTACACCTTC TRBJ1-2 - few TRBV28
CASTGTSVEQFF TGTGCCAGCACCGGGACTAGCGTCGAGCAGTTCTTC TRBJ2-1 TRBD2 few TRBV12-3/TRBV12-4
CASSRPPTGTREKLFF TGTGCCAGCAGCCGACCTCCGACAGGAACCCGTGAAAAACTGTTTTTT TRBJ1-4 - - TRBV28
CSAPRLAGDDNEQFF TGCAGTGCTCCCCGACTAGCGGGAGACGACAATGAGCAGTTCTTC TRBJ2-1 TRBD2 few TRBV20-1
CSVGQSEAFF TGCAGCGTTGGCCAGAGTGAAGCTTTCTTT TRBJ1-1 - many TRBV29-1
CSARARNTDTQYF TGCAGTGCTAGGGCTAGGAACACAGATACGCAGTATTTT TRBJ2-3 - - TRBV20-1
CASSQGSDPRVTQYF TGTGCCAGCAGCCAAGGCAGCGACCCACGCGTTACGCAGTATTTT TRBJ2-3 - - TRBV14
CASSYAQGQGRSGANVLTF TGTGCCAGCAGTTATGCCCAGGGACAGGGGAGATCTGGGGCCAACGTCCTGACTTTC TRBJ2-6 TRBD1 few TRBV6-5
CSALKGQHNEKLFF TGCAGCGCTCTGAAGGGACAGCATAATGAAAAACTGTTTTTT TRBJ1-4 TRBD1 - TRBV29-1
CATSDGPTGVRETQYF TGTGCCACCAGTGATGGACCGACAGGTGTGAGGGAGACCCAGTACTTC TRBJ2-5 - many TRBV24-1
CASSAGELFF TGTGCCAGCTCGGCTGGGGAGCTGTTTTTT TRBJ2-2 - many TRBV18
CASSYGTATYEQYF TGTGCCAGCAGTTATGGGACAGCGACCTACGAGCAGTACTTC TRBJ2-7 TRBD1 few TRBV6-5
CASSQKGSGVPIYEQYF TGCGCCAGCAGCCAGAAGGGGTCAGGGGTCCCTATCTACGAGCAGTACTTC TRBJ2-7 - many TRBV4-3
CASSLIIDTEAFF TGTGCCAGCAGCCTCATAATCGACACTGAAGCTTTCTTT TRBJ1-1 - few TRBV6-2/TRBV6-3
CASSADFGQYF TGTGCCAGCAGTGCTGATTTCGGGCAGTACTTC TRBJ2-7 - few TRBV6-1
CAWTVTGYEQYF TGTGCCTGGACTGTGACGGGCTACGAGCAGTACTTC TRBJ2-7 - few TRBV30
CSARELYRAGELFF TGCAGTGCTAGAGAGCTGTACAGAGCCGGGGAGCTGTTTTTT TRBJ2-2 - - TRBV20-1